The T cell receptor (beta chain) described here comes from a study of response to subunit inactivated influenza vaccine. This clonotype has just a few counts. Trimming cost V 0 bases and J 8 bases, with 14 bases left between them. CDR1 is DFQATT and CDR2 is SNEGSKA in the germline V gene (reference sequence). The length of the CDR3 is 15 residues. One entry per CDR3 protein results from TCRdb running MiXCR on the RT-PCR reads. This table holds 610,000 or so distinct CDR3 sequences, 14% found once. This TCR derives from a man aged 45-65 years who received an inactivated influenza vaccine. Sequenced material: PBMCs from blood, taken 11 to 12 days after vaccination. The chain has TRBV20-1 and TRBJ1-6; D is unclear. Here the CDR3 reads CSARDREGLDSPLHF. The CDR3 nucleotides are TGCAGTGCTAGAGATCGGGAGGGCCTGGATTCACCCCTCCACTTT.